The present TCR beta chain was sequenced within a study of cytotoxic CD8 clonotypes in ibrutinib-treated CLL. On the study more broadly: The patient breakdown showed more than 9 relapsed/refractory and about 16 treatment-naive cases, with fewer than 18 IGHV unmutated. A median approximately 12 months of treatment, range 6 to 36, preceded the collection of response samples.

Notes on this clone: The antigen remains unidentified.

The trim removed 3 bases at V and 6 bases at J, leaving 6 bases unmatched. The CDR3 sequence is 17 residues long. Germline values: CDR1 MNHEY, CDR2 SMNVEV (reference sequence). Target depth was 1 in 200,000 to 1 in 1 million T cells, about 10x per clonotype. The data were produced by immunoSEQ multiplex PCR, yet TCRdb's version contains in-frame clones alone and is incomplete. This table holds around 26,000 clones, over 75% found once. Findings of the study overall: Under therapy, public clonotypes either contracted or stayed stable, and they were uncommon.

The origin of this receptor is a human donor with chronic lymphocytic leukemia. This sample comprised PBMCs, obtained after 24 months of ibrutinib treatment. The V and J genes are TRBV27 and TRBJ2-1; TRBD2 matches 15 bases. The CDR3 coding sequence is TGTGCCAGCAGTTTCTATAGGACTAGCGGGGGGGCCAATGAGCAGTTCTTC. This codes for CASSFYRTSGGANEQFF.